A selection of T cell receptor beta chains follows, all from one sample in a study of T cell responses to AZD1222 COVID-19 vaccine. Measured with immunoSEQ multiplex PCR; TCRdb has only the in-frame clones, and not every one. In the table there are about 120,000 clones, roughly 88% of which are singletons. Sequenced here: peripheral blood, sampled on day 0 of AZD1222 vaccination. Source of these receptors: an adult in good health. Each CDR3 is given with its conserved first and last residue. D genes are given only for firm matches. Size is omitted from some rows. Given values are once, few, many or a class for expanded clones.

>.|TRBV19|TRBJ2-2|many
CASGNTGELFF
TGTGCCAGTGGGAACACCGGGGAGCTGTTTTTT
>TRBD2|TRBV28|TRBJ2-1|.
CASILSLAGGKHEQFF
TGTGCCAGCATCCTATCCCTAGCGGGGGGGAAGCATGAGCAGTTCTTC
>.|TRBV7-2|TRBJ2-2|.
CASSLGGGTGELFF
TGTGCCAGCAGCTTAGGAGGGGGGACCGGGGAGCTGTTTTTT
>.|TRBV5-1|TRBJ1-4|.
CASSFSGDTGEGLFF
TGCGCCAGCAGCTTCTCGGGGGACACTGGAGAAGGACTGTTTTTT
>TRBD1|TRBV11-3|TRBJ2-1|.
CASRSPQGQGNEQFF
TGTGCCAGCAGATCACCGCAGGGACAGGGAAATGAGCAGTTCTTC
>.|TRBV4-1|TRBJ2-7|.
CASSQESGLSYEQYF
TGCGCCAGCAGCCAAGAGTCAGGGCTAAGCTACGAGCAGTACTTC
>.|TRBV7-2|TRBJ2-5|once
CASSFGGSQETQYF
TGTGCCAGCAGCTTTGGGGGAAGTCAAGAGACCCAGTACTTC
>.|TRBV6-6|TRBJ1-2|.
CATGLGYGYTF
TGTGCCACCGGGCTCGGCTATGGCTACACCTTC
>.|TRBV6-4|TRBJ2-7|.
CASSVQGGSNYEQYF
TGTGCCAGCAGTGTCCAGGGAGGTTCGAACTACGAGCAGTACTTC
>TRBD1|TRBV24-1|TRBJ1-6|.
CATSDSTGGRDSPLHF
TGTGCCACCAGTGACTCGACAGGGGGTCGCGATTCACCCCTCCACTTT
>.|TRBV12-3/TRBV12-4|TRBJ1-5|.
CASSLTSSQPQHF
TGTGCCAGCAGTTTAACGTCGAGTCAGCCCCAGCATTTT
>TRBD1|TRBV30|TRBJ1-2|.
CASPSGTGSNYGYTF
TGTGCCTCGCCATCCGGGACAGGGAGTAACTATGGCTACACCTTC